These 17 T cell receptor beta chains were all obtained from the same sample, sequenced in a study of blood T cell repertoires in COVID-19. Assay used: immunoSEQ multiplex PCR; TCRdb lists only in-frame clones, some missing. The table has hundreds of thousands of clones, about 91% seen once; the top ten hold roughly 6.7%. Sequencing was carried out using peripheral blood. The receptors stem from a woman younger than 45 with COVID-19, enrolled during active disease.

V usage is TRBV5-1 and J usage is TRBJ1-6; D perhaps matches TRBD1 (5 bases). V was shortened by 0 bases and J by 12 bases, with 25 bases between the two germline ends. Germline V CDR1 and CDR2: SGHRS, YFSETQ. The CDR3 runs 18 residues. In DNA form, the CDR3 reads TGCGCCAGCAGCTTGGGGGAGTCGGCAGGTCAACTCGGGGGACCCCTCCACTTT. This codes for CASSLGESAGQLGGPLHF.

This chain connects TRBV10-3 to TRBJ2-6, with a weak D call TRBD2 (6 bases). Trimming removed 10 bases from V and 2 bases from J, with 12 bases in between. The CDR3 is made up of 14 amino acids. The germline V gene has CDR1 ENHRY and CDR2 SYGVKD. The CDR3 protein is CASTEGTGANVLTF. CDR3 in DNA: TGTGCCAGCACGGAGGGCACTGGGGCCAACGTCCTGACTTTC.

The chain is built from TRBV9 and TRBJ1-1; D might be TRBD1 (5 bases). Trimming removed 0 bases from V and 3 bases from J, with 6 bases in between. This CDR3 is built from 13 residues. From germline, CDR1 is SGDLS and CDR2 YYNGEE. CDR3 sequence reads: CASSVGQYTEAFF. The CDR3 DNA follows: TGTGCCAGCAGCGTAGGACAGTACACTGAAGCTTTCTTT.

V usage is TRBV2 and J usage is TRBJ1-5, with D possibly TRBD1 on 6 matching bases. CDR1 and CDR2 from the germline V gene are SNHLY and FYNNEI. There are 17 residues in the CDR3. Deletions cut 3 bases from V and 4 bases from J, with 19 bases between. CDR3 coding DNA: TGTGCCAGCAGTGATTACGGGGGGCGCGTTGCTAATCAGCCCCAGCATTTT. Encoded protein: CASSDYGGRVANQPQHF. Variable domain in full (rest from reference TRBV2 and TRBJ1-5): EPEVTQTPSHQVTQMGQEVILRCVPISNHLYFYWYRQILGQKVEFLVSFYNNEISEKSEIFDDQFSVERPDGSNFTLKIRSTKLEDSAMYFCASSDYGGRVANQPQHFGDGTRLSIL.

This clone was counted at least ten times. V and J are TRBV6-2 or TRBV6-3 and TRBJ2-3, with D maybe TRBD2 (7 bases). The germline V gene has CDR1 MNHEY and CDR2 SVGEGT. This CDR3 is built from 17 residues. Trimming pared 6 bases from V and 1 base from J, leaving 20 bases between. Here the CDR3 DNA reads TGTGCCAGCAGCCCTAACAGGGAGGGACCCCGCACAGATACGCAGTATTTT. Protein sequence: CASSPNREGPRTDTQYF.

The CDR3 here is CASSANIRRTGNTEAFF. The CDR3 region has the DNA TGTGCCAGCAGCGCCAATATTCGTCGGACAGGGAACACTGAAGCTTTCTTT. The chain employs TRBV5-6 and TRBJ1-1, with 7 positions matching TRBD1. The CDR3 loop spans 17 amino acids. Trimming removed 4 bases from V and 1 base from J; junction bases left unmatched: 13. Germline assignment: CDR1 SGHDT and CDR2 YYEEEE. The variable domain in full, with the rest retrieved from reference TRBV5-6 and TRBJ1-1, is DAGVTQSPTHLIKTRGQQVTLRCSPKSGHDTVSWYQQALGQGPQFIFQYYEEEERQRGNFPDRFSGHQFPNYSSELNVNALLLGDSALYLCASSANIRRTGNTEAFFGQGTRLTVV.

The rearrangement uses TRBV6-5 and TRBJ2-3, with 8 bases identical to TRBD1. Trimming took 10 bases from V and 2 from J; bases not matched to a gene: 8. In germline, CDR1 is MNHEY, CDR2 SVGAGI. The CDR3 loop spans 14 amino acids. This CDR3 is CATHPTGVTDTQYF. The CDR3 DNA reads TGTGCCACCCACCCGACAGGGGTCACAGATACGCAGTATTTT.

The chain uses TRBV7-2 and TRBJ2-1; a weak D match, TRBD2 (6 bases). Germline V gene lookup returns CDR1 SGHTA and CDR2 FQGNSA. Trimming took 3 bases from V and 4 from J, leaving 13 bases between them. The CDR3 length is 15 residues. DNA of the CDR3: TGTGCCAGCAGCTTTCCGGGACTCGGGTACAATGAGCAGTTCTTC. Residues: CASSFPGLGYNEQFF. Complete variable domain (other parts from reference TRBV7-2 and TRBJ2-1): GAGVSQSPSNKVTEKGKDVELRCDPISGHTALYWYRQSLGQGLEFLIYFQGNSAPDKSGLPSDRFSAERTGGSVSTLTIQRTQQEDSAVYLCASSFPGLGYNEQFFGPGTRLTVL.

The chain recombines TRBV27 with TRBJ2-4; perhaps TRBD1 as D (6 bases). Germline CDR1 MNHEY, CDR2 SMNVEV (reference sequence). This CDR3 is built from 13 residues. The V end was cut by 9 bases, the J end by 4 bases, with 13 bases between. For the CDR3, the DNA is TGTGCCAGTGGGGTGGACAGAAAAAACATTCAGTACTTC. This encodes CASGVDRKNIQYF.

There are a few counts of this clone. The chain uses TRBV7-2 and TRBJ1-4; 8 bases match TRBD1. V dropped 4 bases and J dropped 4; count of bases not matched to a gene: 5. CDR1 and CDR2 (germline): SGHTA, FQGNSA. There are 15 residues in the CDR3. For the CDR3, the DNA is TGTGCCAGCAGCTCCCAGGGGGCGGTTAATGAAAAACTGTTTTTT. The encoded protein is CASSSQGAVNEKLFF. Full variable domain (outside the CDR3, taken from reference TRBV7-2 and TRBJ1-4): GAGVSQSPSNKVTEKGKDVELRCDPISGHTALYWYRQSLGQGLEFLIYFQGNSAPDKSGLPSDRFSAERTGGSVSTLTIQRTQQEDSAVYLCASSSQGAVNEKLFFGSGTQLSVL.

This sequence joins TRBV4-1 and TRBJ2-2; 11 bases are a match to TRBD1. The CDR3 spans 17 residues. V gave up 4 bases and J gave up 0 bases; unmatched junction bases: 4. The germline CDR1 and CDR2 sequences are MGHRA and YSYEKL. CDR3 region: CASSLGQGASNTGELFF. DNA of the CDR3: TGCGCCAGCAGCCTCGGACAGGGGGCATCGAACACCGGGGAGCTGTTTTTT.

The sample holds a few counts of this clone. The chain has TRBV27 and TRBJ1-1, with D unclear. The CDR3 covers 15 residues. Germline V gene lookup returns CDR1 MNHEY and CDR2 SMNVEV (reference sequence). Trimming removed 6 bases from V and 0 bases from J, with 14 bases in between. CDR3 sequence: CASSPGNRVNTEAFF. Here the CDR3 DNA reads TGTGCCAGCAGCCCCGGGAATAGAGTGAACACTGAAGCTTTCTTT.

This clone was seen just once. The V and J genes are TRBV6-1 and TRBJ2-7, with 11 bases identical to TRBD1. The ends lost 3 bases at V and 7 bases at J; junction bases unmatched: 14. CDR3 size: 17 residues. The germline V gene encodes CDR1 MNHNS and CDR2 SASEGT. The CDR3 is CASSDYAPGQGVGEQYV. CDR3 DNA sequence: TGTGCCAGCAGTGACTACGCCCCGGGACAGGGGGTTGGGGAGCAGTACGTC.

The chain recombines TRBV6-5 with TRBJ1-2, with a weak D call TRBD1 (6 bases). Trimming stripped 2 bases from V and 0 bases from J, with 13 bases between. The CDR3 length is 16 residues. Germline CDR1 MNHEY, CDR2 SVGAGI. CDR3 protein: CASSYEGGAANYGYTF. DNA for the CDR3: TGTGCCAGCAGTTACGAAGGGGGGGCGGCTAACTATGGCTACACCTTC.

The CDR3 nucleotides are TGTGCCACCTCCGGAGGGCAGGGGGATCGGTCACCCCTCCACTTT. It encodes CATSGGQGDRSPLHF. The chain couples TRBV28 to TRBJ1-6, with TRBD1 matching over 7 bases. Germline CDR1 and CDR2: MDHEN and SYDVKM. Trimming at V came to 10 bases and at J to 10 bases, leaving 16 bases not matched to a gene. The length of the CDR3 is 15 residues. Full variable domain (outside the CDR3, taken from reference TRBV28 and TRBJ1-6): DVKVTQSSRYLVKRTGEKVFLECVQDMDHENMFWYRQDPGLGLRLIYFSYDVKMKEKGDIPEGYSVSREKKERFSLILESASTNQTSMYLCATSGGQGDRSPLHFGNGTRLTVT.

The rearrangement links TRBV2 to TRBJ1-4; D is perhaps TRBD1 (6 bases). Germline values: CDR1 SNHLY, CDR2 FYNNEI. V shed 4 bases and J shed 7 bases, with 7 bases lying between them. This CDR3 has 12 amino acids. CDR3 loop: CASSGQVEKLFF. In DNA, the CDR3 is TGTGCCAGCAGTGGACAGGTTGAAAAACTGTTTTTT.

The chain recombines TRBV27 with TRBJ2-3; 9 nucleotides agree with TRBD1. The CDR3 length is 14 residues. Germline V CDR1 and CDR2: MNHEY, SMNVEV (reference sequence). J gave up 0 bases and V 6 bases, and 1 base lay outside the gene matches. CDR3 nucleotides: TGTGCCAGCAGGACAGGGGGAAGCACAGATACGCAGTATTTT. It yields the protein CASRTGGSTDTQYF.